The 2 T cell receptor beta chains listed next were all sequenced from one sample in a study of T cell responses to AZD1222 COVID-19 vaccine. Sequencing was performed with immunoSEQ multiplex PCR; in TCRdb, only in-frame clones are kept and a portion is missing. The sample lists roughly 140,000 clones, around 91% occurring once. Sequenced material: peripheral blood, taken on day 0 of AZD1222 vaccination. These receptors were collected from an adult in good health.

The chain combines TRBV5-1 with TRBJ1-3; D not resolved. V lost 0 bases and J lost 5, with 15 bases in between. CDR3 length equals 16 residues. Germline-derived CDR1 and CDR2 are SGHRS and YFSETQ. The CDR3 sequence is CASSLADLPGRNTIYF. CDR3 sequence (DNA): TGCGCCAGCAGCTTGGCCGACTTGCCGGGGAGAAACACCATATATTTT.

The chain is built from TRBV7-2 and TRBJ1-6; D is perhaps TRBD1 (6 bases). Germline CDR1 SGHTA, CDR2 FQGNSA. V shed 3 bases and J shed 7 bases, with 16 bases lying between them. CDR3 size: 16 residues. CDR3 sequence: CASSFSGTRDNSPLHF. The CDR3 nucleotides read TGTGCCAGCAGCTTTTCCGGGACAAGGGACAATTCACCCCTCCACTTT.